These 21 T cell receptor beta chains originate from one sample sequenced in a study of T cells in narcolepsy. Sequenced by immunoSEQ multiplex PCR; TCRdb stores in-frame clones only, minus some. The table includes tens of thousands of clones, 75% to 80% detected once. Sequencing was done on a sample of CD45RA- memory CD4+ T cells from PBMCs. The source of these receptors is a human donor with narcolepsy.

The CDR3 loop is CASSKALAGGPEAFF. The CDR3, as DNA: TGTGCCAGCAGCAAAGCGCTCGCAGGGGGCCCTGAAGCTTTCTTT. The chain couples TRBV21-1 to TRBJ1-1; TRBD1 is the table's D call, not checked against the DNA. TRBV21-1 is flagged as a pseudogene. The CDR3 runs 15 residues.

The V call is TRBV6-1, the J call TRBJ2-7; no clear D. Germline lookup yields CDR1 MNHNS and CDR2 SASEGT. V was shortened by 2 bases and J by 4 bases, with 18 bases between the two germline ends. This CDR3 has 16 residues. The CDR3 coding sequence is TGTGCCAGCAGTGAACCGCTCAGGACGGGTCATTACGAGCAGTACTTC. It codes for CASSEPLRTGHYEQYF.

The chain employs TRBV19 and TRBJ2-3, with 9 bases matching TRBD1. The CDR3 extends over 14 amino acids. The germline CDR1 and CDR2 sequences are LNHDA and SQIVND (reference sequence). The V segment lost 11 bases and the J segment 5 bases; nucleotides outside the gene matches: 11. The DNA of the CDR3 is TGTGCCGGGAGCCGGACAGGGGCTGGAGATACGCAGTATTTT. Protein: CAGSRTGAGDTQYF.

CDR3 DNA sequence: TGCGCCAGCAGCTTGGGGACAGGGGGGTACGAGCAGTACTTC. It yields the protein CASSLGTGGYEQYF. This chain links TRBV5-1 with TRBJ2-7; 10 bases fit TRBD1. The CDR3 consists of 14 residues. The junction had 1 base not matched to a gene; V was cut back by 0 bases and J by 4 bases. Per germline, CDR1 SGHRS and CDR2 YFSETQ. Supplemented by reference TRBV5-1 and TRBJ2-7, the full variable domain reads KAGVTQTPRYLIKTRGQQVTLSCSPISGHRSVSWYQQTPGQGLQFLFEYFSETQRNKGNFPGRFSGRQFSNSRSEMNVSTLELGDSALYLCASSLGTGGYEQYFGPGTRLTVT.

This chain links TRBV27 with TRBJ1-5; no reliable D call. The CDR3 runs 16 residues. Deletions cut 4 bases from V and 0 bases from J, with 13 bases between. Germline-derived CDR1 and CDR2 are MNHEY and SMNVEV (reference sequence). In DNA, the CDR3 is TGTGCCAGCAGTTCCCGACCGCCTTATAGCAATCAGCCCCAGCATTTT. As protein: CASSSRPPYSNQPQHF.

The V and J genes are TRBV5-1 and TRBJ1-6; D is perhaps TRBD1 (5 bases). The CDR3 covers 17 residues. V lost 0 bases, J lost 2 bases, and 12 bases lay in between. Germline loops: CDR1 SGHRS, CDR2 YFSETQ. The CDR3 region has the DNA TGCGCCAGCAGCTTGGTTTCGGGGGGTGCCTATAATTCACCCCTCCACTTT. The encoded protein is CASSLVSGGAYNSPLHF.

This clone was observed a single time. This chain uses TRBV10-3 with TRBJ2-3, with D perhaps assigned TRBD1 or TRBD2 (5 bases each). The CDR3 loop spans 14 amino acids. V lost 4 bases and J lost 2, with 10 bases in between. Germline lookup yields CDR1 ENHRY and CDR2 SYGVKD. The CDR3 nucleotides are TGTGCCATCAGTGGAGGGGAAGACACAGATACGCAGTATTTT. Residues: CAISGGEDTDTQYF.

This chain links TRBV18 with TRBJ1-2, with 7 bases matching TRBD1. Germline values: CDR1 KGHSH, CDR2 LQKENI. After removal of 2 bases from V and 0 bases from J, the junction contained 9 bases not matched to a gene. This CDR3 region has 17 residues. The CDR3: CASSPFGGGATNYGYTF. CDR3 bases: TGTGCCAGCTCACCATTTGGAGGGGGCGCGACTAACTATGGCTACACCTTC.

CDR3 nucleotide sequence: TGTGCCAGAAGCTTAAAGGTGACAGGGAGAGGTAATCAGCCCCAGCATTTT. It is translated as CARSLKVTGRGNQPQHF. The chain employs TRBV5-3 and TRBJ1-5, with 7 positions matching TRBD1. Being an ORF, TRBV5-3 has a function that is uncertain. Trimming removed 2 bases from V and 4 bases from J; junction bases left unmatched: 12. The CDR3 sequence is 17 residues long.

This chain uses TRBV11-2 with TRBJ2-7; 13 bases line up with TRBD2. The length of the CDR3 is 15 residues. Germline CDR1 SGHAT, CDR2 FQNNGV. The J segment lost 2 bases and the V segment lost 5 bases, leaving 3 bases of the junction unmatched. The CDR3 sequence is CASSPTSGGAYEQYF. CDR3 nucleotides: TGTGCCAGCAGCCCTACTAGCGGGGGGGCCTACGAGCAGTACTTC.

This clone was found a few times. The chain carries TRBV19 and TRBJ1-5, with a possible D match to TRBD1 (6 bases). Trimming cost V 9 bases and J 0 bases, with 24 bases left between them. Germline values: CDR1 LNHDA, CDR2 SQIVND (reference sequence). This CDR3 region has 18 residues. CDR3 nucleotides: TGTGCCAGCATTTCGGCCGGGACACCCCGATATAGCAATCAGCCCCAGCATTTT. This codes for CASISAGTPRYSNQPQHF.

The CDR3 DNA reads as TGTGCCAGCAGCCCGGGACTAGCGGGGGAGGTTTCCTACGAGCAGTACTTC. It is translated as CASSPGLAGEVSYEQYF. J is TRBJ2-7 and V is TRBV5-6; 14 positions agree with TRBD2. CDR3 size: 17 residues. J was trimmed by 1 base and V by 4 bases; bases with no gene match: 7. Germline CDR1 reads SGHDT; CDR2 reads YYEEEE.

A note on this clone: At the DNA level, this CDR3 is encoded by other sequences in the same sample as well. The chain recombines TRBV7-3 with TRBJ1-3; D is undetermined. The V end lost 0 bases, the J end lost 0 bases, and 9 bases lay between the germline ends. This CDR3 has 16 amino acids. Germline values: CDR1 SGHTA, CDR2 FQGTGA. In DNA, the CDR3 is TGTGCCAGCAGCTTAACTGGCGGAAACTCTGGAAACACCATATATTTT. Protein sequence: CASSLTGGNSGNTIYF.

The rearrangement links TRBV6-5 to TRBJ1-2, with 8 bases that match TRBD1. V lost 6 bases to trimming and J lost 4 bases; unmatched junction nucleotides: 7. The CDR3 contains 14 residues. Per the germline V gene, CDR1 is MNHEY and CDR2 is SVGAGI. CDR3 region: CASRGRDRTYGYTF. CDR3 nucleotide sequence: TGTGCCAGCAGAGGCCGGGACAGGACCTATGGCTACACCTTC.

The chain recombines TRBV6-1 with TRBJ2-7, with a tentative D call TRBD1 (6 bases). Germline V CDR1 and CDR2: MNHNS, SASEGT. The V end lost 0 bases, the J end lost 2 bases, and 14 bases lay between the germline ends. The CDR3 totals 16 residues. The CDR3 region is CASSEAYLTGTYEQYF. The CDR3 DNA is TGTGCCAGCAGTGAAGCCTACTTGACAGGTACCTACGAGCAGTACTTC.

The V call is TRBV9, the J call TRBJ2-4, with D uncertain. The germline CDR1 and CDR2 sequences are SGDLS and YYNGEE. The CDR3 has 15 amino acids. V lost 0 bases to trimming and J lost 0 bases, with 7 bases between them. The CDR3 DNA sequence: TGTGCCAGCAGCGTAGACTACAGAGCCAAAAACATTCAGTACTTC. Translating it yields CASSVDYRAKNIQYF. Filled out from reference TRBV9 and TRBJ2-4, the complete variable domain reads DSGVTQTPKHLITATGQRVTLRCSPRSGDLSVYWYQQSLDQGLQFLIQYYNGEERAKGNILERFSAQQFPDLHSELNLSSLELGDSALYFCASSVDYRAKNIQYFGAGTRLSVL.

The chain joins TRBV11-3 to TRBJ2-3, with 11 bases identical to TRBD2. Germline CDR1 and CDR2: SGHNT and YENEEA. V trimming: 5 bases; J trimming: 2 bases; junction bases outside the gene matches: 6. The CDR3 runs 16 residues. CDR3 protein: CASSPGTSGTTDTQYF. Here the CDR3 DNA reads TGTGCCAGCAGCCCCGGGACTAGCGGAACCACAGATACGCAGTATTTT.

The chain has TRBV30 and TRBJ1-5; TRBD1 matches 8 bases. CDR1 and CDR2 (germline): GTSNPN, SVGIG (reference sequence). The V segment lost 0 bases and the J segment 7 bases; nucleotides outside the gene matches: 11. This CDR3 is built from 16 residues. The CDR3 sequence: CAWSVDTSPGGQPQHF. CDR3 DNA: TGTGCCTGGAGTGTCGACACGTCCCCAGGGGGCCAGCCCCAGCATTTT.

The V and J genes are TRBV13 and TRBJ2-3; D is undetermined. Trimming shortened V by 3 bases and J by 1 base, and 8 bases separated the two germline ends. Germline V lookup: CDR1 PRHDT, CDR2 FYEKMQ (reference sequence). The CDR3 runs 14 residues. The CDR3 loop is CASSFGSRTDTQYF. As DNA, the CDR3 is TGTGCCAGCAGCTTCGGCTCACGCACAGATACGCAGTATTTT.

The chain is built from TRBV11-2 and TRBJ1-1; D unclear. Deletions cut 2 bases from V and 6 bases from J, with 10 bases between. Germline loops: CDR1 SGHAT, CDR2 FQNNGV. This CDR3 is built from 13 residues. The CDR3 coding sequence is TGTGCCAGCAGCTTATTTCGTATCGCTGAAGCTTTCTTT. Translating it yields CASSLFRIAEAFF.

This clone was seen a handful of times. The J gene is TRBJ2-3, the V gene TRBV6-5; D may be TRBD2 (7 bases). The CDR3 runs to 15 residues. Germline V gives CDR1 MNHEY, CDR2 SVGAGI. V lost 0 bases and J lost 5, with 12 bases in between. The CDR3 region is CASSYSGGQVDTQYF. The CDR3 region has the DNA TGTGCCAGCAGTTACTCCGGGGGGCAGGTAGATACGCAGTATTTT.